A single sample gave rise to the 10 T cell receptor beta chains below, sequenced in a study of blood T cell repertoires in COVID-19 (dated by TCRdb to the early 2020s). Libraries came from the immunoSEQ multiplex PCR assay. As stored in TCRdb, this immuneACCESS dataset retains in-frame rearrangements with V and J assigned. A fraction of the clones does not appear; measured against another copy, unresolved V genes explain less than half of the discrepancy, and the remainder lacks a known reason. In all, the sample holds 55,000 to 80,000 clones, and roughly 89% of those were seen once. The biggest ten clones account for approximately 10% of the sample. Sequences were obtained from peripheral blood. The source is a man at least 80 years old with acute or convalescent COVID-19.

The chain couples TRBV19 to TRBJ2-7; 7 nucleotides line up with TRBD1. V was clipped by 5 bases and J by 0 bases; unmatched bases: 7. CDR3 length equals 15 residues. The germline V gene encodes CDR1 LNHDA and CDR2 SQIVND (reference sequence). In nucleotides, the CDR3 is TGTGCCAGTAGTTCCCCGGGACAGTCCTCCTACGAGCAGTACTTC. Residues: CASSSPGQSSYEQYF.

The rearrangement joins TRBV12-5 to TRBJ1-1; unclear D gene. With 2 bases removed from V and 4 bases from J, the gap between germline ends came to 11 bases. Per the germline V gene, CDR1 is LGHNT and CDR2 is FRNRAP. The CDR3 is 14 residues long. The CDR3 is CASGLPEVGTEAFF. The CDR3 DNA is TGTGCTAGTGGTTTGCCGGAGGTAGGCACTGAAGCTTTCTTT.

This chain links TRBV27 with TRBJ2-7; 11 bases fit TRBD2. The germline V gene has CDR1 MNHEY and CDR2 SMNVEV (reference sequence). J gave up 7 bases and V 2 bases, and 4 bases lay outside the gene matches. There are 14 residues in the CDR3. Here the CDR3 reads CASSLLAGGREQYF. In DNA, the CDR3 is TGTGCCAGCAGTTTACTAGCGGGAGGCCGGGAGCAGTACTTC.

This chain connects TRBV18 to TRBJ2-1; D is unresolved. Between the trimmed V and J ends, which lost 3 bases and 8 bases, there was a span of 11 bases. CDR1 is KGHSH and CDR2 is LQKENI in the germline V gene. The CDR3 totals 13 residues. The CDR3 protein is CASSPGPGDEQFF. The CDR3 nucleotides read TGTGCCAGCTCACCGGGCCCCGGCGATGAGCAGTTCTTC.

Only one count was recorded for this clone. This rearrangement joins TRBV2 to TRBJ1-6; 9 nucleotides agree with TRBD1. This CDR3 is 17 amino acids long. With 10 bases clipped from V and 7 bases from J, the junction kept 17 bases outside the gene matches. Per germline, CDR1 SNHLY and CDR2 FYNNEI. CDR3 region: CATAYGPGQGGNSPLHF. The CDR3 region has the DNA TGTGCCACCGCTTACGGACCGGGACAGGGTGGAAATTCACCCCTCCACTTT.

The CDR3 sequence is CASRTVAGGSDTQYF. DNA for the CDR3: TGTGCCAGCAGGACGGTAGCGGGGGGCTCAGATACGCAGTATTTT. This chain connects TRBV6-5 to TRBJ2-3; 10 positions match TRBD2. Trimming removed 6 bases from V and 4 bases from J; junction bases left unmatched: 7. This CDR3 has 15 residues. Germline V lookup: CDR1 MNHEY, CDR2 SVGAGI.

This chain links TRBV7-9 with TRBJ1-1; no definite D call. Germline V gene lookup returns CDR1 SEHNR and CDR2 FQNEAQ (reference sequence). V was cut by 5 bases and J by 3 bases, with 10 bases left in between. The CDR3 sequence is 13 residues long. The CDR3 DNA reads TGTGCCAGCAGCCCCCACCGGGACACTGAAGCTTTCTTT. As protein: CASSPHRDTEAFF. The whole variable domain, filled in from reference TRBV7-9 and TRBJ1-1, reads DTGVSQNPRHKITKRGQNVTFRCDPISEHNRLYWYRQTLGQGPEFLTYFQNEAQLEKSRLLSDRFSAERPKGSFSTLEIQRTEQGDSAMYLCASSPHRDTEAFFGQGTRLTVV.

The chain has TRBV19 and TRBJ1-6, with D uncertain. The CDR3 covers 14 residues. V was cut by 3 bases and J by 8 bases, with 11 bases left in between. From germline, CDR1 is LNHDA and CDR2 SQIVND (reference sequence). CDR3 nucleotide sequence: TGTGCCAGTAGTATTACCGGGAGTGATTCACCCCTCCACTTT. Its translation: CASSITGSDSPLHF.

The J gene is TRBJ1-1, the V gene TRBV7-2, with unresolved D. With 5 bases removed from V and 0 bases from J, the gap between germline ends came to 7 bases. The V gene's germline CDR1 is SGHTA and CDR2 FQGNSA. The length of the CDR3 is 13 residues. The CDR3 is CASSKQLNTEAFF. CDR3 DNA: TGTGCCAGCAGCAAACAGTTGAACACTGAAGCTTTCTTT.

The chain combines TRBV2 with TRBJ1-6; D is possibly TRBD1 (5 bases). There are 15 residues in the CDR3. With 2 bases removed from V and 9 bases from J, the gap between germline ends came to 14 bases. Germline values: CDR1 SNHLY, CDR2 FYNNEI. CDR3: CASSEIGPGPSPLHF. CDR3 DNA: TGTGCCAGCAGTGAAATTGGGCCAGGGCCTTCACCCCTCCACTTT.